This TCR beta chain was captured in a study of monozygotic twins with inflammatory bowel disease (dated by TCRdb to the late 2010s). Regarding the complete study: The full study comprised 28 monozygotic twin pairs: nine German pairs (four IBD-concordant, five IBD-discordant) and 19 IBD-discordant Danish pairs. Disease-associated traits were sought mainly through comparisons between IBD patients and their genetically identical healthy co-twins within discordant pairs. Each individual had, on average, about 151 000 unique TCRalpha sequences and 181 000 unique TCRbeta sequences available for analysis. Beyond this particular receptor, the publication reports: No difference in repertoire similarity was observed between concordant and discordant twins, possibly owing to limited statistical power. The results gave no support for a single strong signal or clonotype linked to IBD. Background noise and inter-individual variability may have been introduced into the repertoires by the differing immunosuppressive treatments among patients. TCRbeta repertoire diversity, by inverse Simpson index, was decreased in IBD patients compared with their healthy co-twins. Different T cell subtypes could not be distinguished in the analysis. Compared with healthy twins, IBD patients had fewer clonotypes in common with other individuals, a difference most pronounced in patients showing signs of disease activity.

From each donor, an approximately 2.5 ml peripheral blood sample was drawn into PAXgene tubes and stored at -80 degrees C. Without T cell sorting, total RNA was isolated from whole blood using the PAXgene blood miRNA kit on an automated QIAcube. Peripheral blood from monozygotic twin pairs concordant or discordant for inflammatory bowel disease was subjected to deep TCRalpha and TCRbeta repertoire profiling with unique molecular barcoding. For every twin pair, smoking habits were documented, and each individual was categorised as a current, former or never smoker. The germline V gene (reference sequence) sets CDR1 to DFQATT and CDR2 to SNEGSKA. The CDR3 covers 14 residues, taking in both the cysteine and the phenylalanine. The DNA is unrecorded. The library relied on 5' RACE. Preparation of each TCR library used around 3.5 ug of total RNA. For each sample, cDNA synthesis was carried out in eight separate reactions using SMARTScribe reverse transcriptase. During cDNA synthesis, template switching was used to introduce unique molecular identifiers that contained a 6-nucleotide sample barcode. Amplification of TCRalpha and TCRbeta cDNA involved two nested PCRs of 16 and 9 cycles, and each PCR was followed by bead purification. Before amplification, the cDNA was both treated with uracil DNA-glycosylase and purified with the QIAquick PCR purification kit. The second PCR added Illumina TruSeq-compatible adapters along with sample-specific barcodes. TapeStation and Qubit were used to check library quality and concentration, and approximately 5.4 ng of each library was pooled. Sequencing of pooled libraries was carried out on an Illumina HiSeq2500 single-index Rapid Run using 2 x 100 bp reads and custom sequencing primers. Under the source paper's analysis protocol: MiGEC version 1.2.6 was used for UMI-based consensus assembly to correct PCR and sequencing errors. MiXCR version 2.1.1 was used for V(D)J alignment, clonotype assembly and CDR3 extraction. To normalise gene usage, clonotype sharing and MAIT/NKT TCR abundance, the top 1000, 10 000 and 20 000 clonotypes in each sample were analysed. Diversity was computed as the inverse Simpson index with the vegan R package after downsampling to 27 000 UMIs. Statistical testing used paired Mann-Whitney U tests on the discordant twin pairs and applied Benjamini-Hochberg correction for multiple testing. TCRdb reprocessed the reads and lists each CDR3 protein sequence as a single entry, with no DNA. The authors' filters were not applied to this entry. This sample's table lists under 350,000 distinct CDR3 sequences. The ten top clones hold 5.6% of the sample.

Concerning this clonotype itself: Its antigen has not been determined.

The sequence is built from TRBV20-1 and TRBJ1-5; TCRdb's D gene call, TRBD1, goes unchecked for lack of DNA. The sequenced sample consisted of blood. The source is a human donor with ulcerative colitis or Crohn's disease, or a healthy co-twin of an affected twin (not recorded which). CDR3 protein: CSARLDIPNQPQHF.